This TCR beta chain was sequenced for a study of T-cell reconstitution after alpha-beta-depleted transplantation in children. Germline V gene lookup returns CDR1 LGHNA and CDR2 YNFKEQ. The V segment lost 2 bases and the J segment 5 bases; nucleotides outside the gene matches: 13. CDR3 size: 17 residues. For TCRbeta, the library was prepared with unique molecular identifiers. TCRdb re-called the PCR reads with MiXCR, one entry per CDR3 protein. The sample carries roughly 280,000 distinct CDR3 sequences, around 10% recorded once. This clonotype turned up a few times. This sequence was found in a male patient aged 2 to 9 who had a stem cell transplant for chronic granulomatous disease, so the T cells may come from the graft donor. The sequencing used peripheral blood, collected 180 days after TCRalphabeta/CD19-depleted stem cell transplant. This sequence joins TRBV4-2 and TRBJ1-2, with 8 bases aligning to TRBD1. CDR3: CASSQLGTGFEKYGYTF. DNA of the CDR3: TGTGCCAGCAGCCAACTTGGGACAGGTTTTGAGAAATATGGCTACACCTTC.